This T cell receptor (beta chain) was observed in a study of Graves' ophthalmopathy and Graves' hyperthyroidism. The CDR3 loop spans 15 amino acids. Deletions cut 5 bases from V and 1 base from J, with 11 bases between. Germline CDR1 SGHNT, CDR2 YENEEA. This clonotype was detected only a few times. RNA transcripts yielded amplified TCR beta CDR3 regions. Amplification began with first-round RT-PCR using HTBI primers, then second-round multiplex PCR was performed. TCRdb passed the multiplex PCR reads through MiXCR, listing each CDR3 protein once. The data contain around 660,000 distinct CDR3 sequences, 35% to 45% of them singletons.

Sequencing was performed on peripheral blood. The gene calls are TRBV11-3 and TRBJ2-2; the D gene is possibly TRBD2 (6 bases). This receptor was taken from an adult man with Graves' ophthalmopathy. The CDR3 DNA is TGTGCCAGCAGCGACGGGAGCCTGAACACCGGGGAGCTGTTTTTT. Translated, it gives CASSDGSLNTGELFF.